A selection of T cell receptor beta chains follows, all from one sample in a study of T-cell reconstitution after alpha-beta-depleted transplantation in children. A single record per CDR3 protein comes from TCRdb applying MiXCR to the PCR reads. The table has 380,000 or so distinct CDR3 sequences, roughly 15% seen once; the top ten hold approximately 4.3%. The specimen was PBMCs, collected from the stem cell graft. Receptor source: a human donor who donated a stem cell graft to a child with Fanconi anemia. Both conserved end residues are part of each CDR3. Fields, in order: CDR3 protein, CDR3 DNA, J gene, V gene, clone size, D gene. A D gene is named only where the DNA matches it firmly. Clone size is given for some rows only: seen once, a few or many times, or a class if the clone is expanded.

CDR3: CASSQSWVSNYRYTF; DNA: TGCGCCAGCAGCCAAAGTTGGGTTTCTAACTATCGCTACACCTTC; J: TRBJ1-2; V: TRBV4-3; size: -; D: -
CDR3: CASSVETWYNEQFF; DNA: TGTGCCAGCAGTGTCGAGACTTGGTACAATGAGCAGTTCTTC; J: TRBJ2-1; V: TRBV6-4; size: many; D: -
CDR3: CASSLTSGMNEQFF; DNA: TGTGCCAGCAGCTTGACTAGCGGGATGAATGAGCAGTTCTTC; J: TRBJ2-1; V: TRBV5-4; size: -; D: TRBD2
CDR3: CASSQELAGGRRDTQYF; DNA: TGTGCCAGCAGCCAAGAACTAGCGGGGGGCCGGAGAGATACGCAGTATTTT; J: TRBJ2-3; V: TRBV3-1; size: -; D: TRBD2
CDR3: CASSESGSYEQYF; DNA: TGCGCCAGCAGTGAGTCGGGCAGCTACGAGCAGTACTTC; J: TRBJ2-7; V: TRBV10-1; size: -; D: -
CDR3: CATSSSLGSADTQYF; DNA: TGTGCCACCAGCAGTTCCCTGGGGAGCGCAGATACGCAGTATTTT; J: TRBJ2-3; V: TRBV15; size: -; D: -
CDR3: CASSLVTGETGELFF; DNA: TGTGCCAGCAGCTTAGTGACAGGGGAAACCGGGGAGCTGTTTTTT; J: TRBJ2-2; V: TRBV7-6; size: few; D: TRBD1
CDR3: CASSHSGTQYF; DNA: TGTGCCAGCAGTCATAGCGGTACGCAGTATTTT; J: TRBJ2-3; V: TRBV12-3/TRBV12-4; size: -; D: -
CDR3: CASSLDPQTGSYEQYF; DNA: TGTGCCAGCAGCTTAGATCCCCAAACAGGCTCTTACGAGCAGTACTTC; J: TRBJ2-7; V: TRBV11-2; size: -; D: -
CDR3: CSLTGGLADTDTQYF; DNA: TGCAGCCTCACGGGTGGCTTGGCAGACACAGATACGCAGTATTTT; J: TRBJ2-3; V: TRBV29-1; size: many; D: -
CDR3: CAISDDRGAPGYTF; DNA: TGTGCCATCAGTGATGATCGAGGGGCGCCTGGCTACACCTTC; J: TRBJ1-2; V: TRBV10-3; size: -; D: -
CDR3: CASSTTGGRGYTF; DNA: TGCGCCAGCAGCACCACAGGGGGCCGGGGCTACACCTTC; J: TRBJ1-2; V: TRBV5-1; size: few; D: TRBD1
CDR3: CASSLGDLNTEAFF; DNA: TGCGCCAGCAGCTTGGGGGATTTGAACACTGAAGCTTTCTTT; J: TRBJ1-1; V: TRBV5-1; size: -; D: -
CDR3: CATSRGDQPQHF; DNA: TGTGCCACCAGCAGAGGGGATCAGCCCCAGCATTTT; J: TRBJ1-5; V: TRBV15; size: many; D: -
CDR3: CSVRGTGGMDEQFF; DNA: TGCAGCGTCAGGGGGACAGGGGGTATGGATGAGCAGTTCTTC; J: TRBJ2-1; V: TRBV29-1; size: -; D: TRBD1
CDR3: CASSMLSNTEAFF; DNA: TGTGCCAGCAGTATGTTATCGAACACTGAAGCTTTCTTT; J: TRBJ1-1; V: TRBV7-3; size: many; D: -
CDR3: CASSLEFVSSYGYTF; DNA: TGCGCCAGCAGCTTGGAGTTTGTTTCGTCTTATGGCTACACCTTC; J: TRBJ1-2; V: TRBV5-1; size: many; D: -
CDR3: CATGTAPTGELFF; DNA: TGTGCCACCGGGACAGCCCCCACCGGGGAGCTGTTTTTT; J: TRBJ2-2; V: TRBV24-1; size: -; D: TRBD1
CDR3: CGIRGPNEKLFF; DNA: TGCGGGATCAGGGGGCCTAATGAAAAACTGTTTTTT; J: TRBJ1-4; V: TRBV20-1; size: few; D: TRBD1
CDR3: CASSWERTEAFF; DNA: TGTGCCAGCAGCTGGGAACGGACTGAAGCTTTCTTT; J: TRBJ1-1; V: TRBV7-9; size: few; D: -
CDR3: CASSVAGTGTGNTIYF; DNA: TGTGCCAGCAGTGTAGCCGGGACAGGGACTGGAAACACCATATATTTT; J: TRBJ1-3; V: TRBV6-1; size: many; D: TRBD1
CDR3: CASSPRGDIGGDTGKNIQYF; DNA: TGTGCCAGCAGCCCCCGGGGGGATATTGGGGGCGACACTGGAAAAAACATTCAGTACTTC; J: TRBJ2-4; V: TRBV4-2; size: -; D: -
CDR3: CASTEDSYTGELFF; DNA: TGTGCCAGCACTGAGGATTCCTACACCGGGGAGCTGTTTTTT; J: TRBJ2-2; V: TRBV12-3/TRBV12-4; size: few; D: -
CDR3: CASSLRAGEGFGTEAFF; DNA: TGTGCCAGCAGCTTACGCGCAGGTGAAGGATTCGGAACTGAAGCTTTCTTT; J: TRBJ1-1; V: TRBV7-9; size: few; D: -
CDR3: CASRLSGDSEKLFF; DNA: TGTGCCAGCAGGTTGAGCGGGGATAGCGAAAAACTGTTTTTT; J: TRBJ1-4; V: TRBV5-6; size: -; D: -
CDR3: CSASPFDDTQYF; DNA: TGCAGTGCTAGTCCCTTTGACGATACGCAGTATTTT; J: TRBJ2-3; V: TRBV20-1; size: many; D: -
CDR3: CATSKDIGNQPQHF; DNA: TGTGCCACCAGCAAGGATATCGGCAATCAGCCCCAGCATTTT; J: TRBJ1-5; V: TRBV15; size: -; D: -
CDR3: CASSWDGPGQAFF; DNA: TGTGCCAGCAGCTGGGACGGCCCAGGGCAAGCTTTCTTT; J: TRBJ1-1; V: TRBV11-2; size: -; D: -
CDR3: CASSPRFLPSSYNEQFF; DNA: TGTGCCAGCAGCCCGCGATTCCTCCCCAGCTCCTACAATGAGCAGTTCTTC; J: TRBJ2-1; V: TRBV11-1; size: -; D: -
CDR3: CASSPLGTLSEAFF; DNA: TGTGCCAGCTCACCACTTGGGACCCTTAGTGAAGCTTTCTTT; J: TRBJ1-1; V: TRBV18; size: -; D: -
CDR3: CSAKDSPEGEAFF; DNA: TGCAGTGCTAAAGACTCCCCGGAAGGAGAAGCTTTCTTT; J: TRBJ1-1; V: TRBV20-1; size: few; D: -
CDR3: CASSPLRTGGNTEAFF; DNA: TGTGCCAGCAGCCCTCTTCGGACAGGGGGCAACACTGAAGCTTTCTTT; J: TRBJ1-1; V: TRBV6-2/TRBV6-3; size: -; D: TRBD1
CDR3: CSAPGQGGYNEQFF; DNA: TGCAGCGCTCCGGGGCAAGGGGGTTACAATGAGCAGTTCTTC; J: TRBJ2-1; V: TRBV29-1; size: -; D: -
CDR3: CSARGVVAGAGNEQFF; DNA: TGCAGTGCTAGGGGTGTGGTAGCGGGGGCAGGCAATGAGCAGTTCTTC; J: TRBJ2-1; V: TRBV20-1; size: -; D: TRBD2
CDR3: CASSAWGGGISGNEQFF; DNA: TGTGCCAGCAGCGCGTGGGGCGGGGGGATCTCTGGGAATGAGCAGTTCTTC; J: TRBJ2-1; V: TRBV5-5; size: few; D: TRBD2
CDR3: CASVWDRPSVGYTF; DNA: TGTGCCAGCGTATGGGACAGGCCCTCCGTTGGCTACACCTTC; J: TRBJ1-2; V: TRBV2; size: few; D: TRBD1
CDR3: CASSDRGSQHGQFF; DNA: TGTGCCAGCAGTGATCGGGGTTCCCAACACGGGCAGTTCTTC; J: TRBJ2-1; V: TRBV25-1; size: -; D: -
CDR3: CASSSGLGASGNTIYF; DNA: TGTGCCAGCAGTTCCGGGTTGGGGGCCTCTGGAAACACCATATATTTT; J: TRBJ1-3; V: TRBV6-5; size: -; D: -
CDR3: CASSELTPTGNQPQHF; DNA: TGCGCCAGCAGTGAGCTAACCCCGACAGGGAATCAGCCCCAGCATTTT; J: TRBJ1-5; V: TRBV10-2; size: -; D: TRBD1
CDR3: CASSFRLGRGETQYF; DNA: TGTGCCAGCAGCTTCCGCCTCGGACGGGGGGAGACCCAGTACTTC; J: TRBJ2-5; V: TRBV7-9; size: few; D: -
CDR3: CASSLNLGGSGANVLTF; DNA: TGCGCCAGCAGCTTAAACTTAGGGGGTTCTGGGGCCAACGTCCTGACTTTC; J: TRBJ2-6; V: TRBV5-1; size: few; D: -
CDR3: CASSREWKGETEAFF; DNA: TGTGCCAGCAGCCGGGAATGGAAGGGCGAAACTGAAGCTTTCTTT; J: TRBJ1-1; V: TRBV4-2; size: many; D: -
CDR3: CASRLGAAEAFF; DNA: TGTGCCAGCAGGCTGGGGGCAGCTGAAGCTTTCTTT; J: TRBJ1-1; V: TRBV7-9; size: few; D: -
CDR3: CASSVGTNYNEQFF; DNA: TGTGCCAGCAGCGTCGGGACTAATTACAATGAGCAGTTCTTC; J: TRBJ2-1; V: TRBV9; size: -; D: TRBD2
CDR3: CASSFRGQGEKLFF; DNA: TGTGCCAGCAGTTTCAGGGGGCAAGGAGAAAAACTGTTTTTT; J: TRBJ1-4; V: TRBV27; size: few; D: TRBD1
CDR3: CASSSVDKGKEETQYF; DNA: TGTGCCAGCAGTTCAGTAGATAAGGGGAAAGAAGAGACCCAGTACTTC; J: TRBJ2-5; V: TRBV12-3/TRBV12-4; size: many; D: -
CDR3: CASSFARGSTEAFF; DNA: TGTGCCAGCAGTTTCGCCAGGGGAAGCACTGAAGCTTTCTTT; J: TRBJ1-1; V: TRBV12-3/TRBV12-4; size: few; D: -
CDR3: CAWMGARVEAFF; DNA: TGTGCCTGGATGGGTGCCCGAGTAGAAGCTTTCTTT; J: TRBJ1-1; V: TRBV30; size: -; D: -
CDR3: CASRPPGTRYGYTF; DNA: TGTGCCAGCAGACCACCCGGGACGCGCTATGGCTACACCTTC; J: TRBJ1-2; V: TRBV28; size: -; D: -
CDR3: CASSLEAGATEAFF; DNA: TGCGCCAGCAGCTTGGAAGCGGGGGCTACTGAAGCTTTCTTT; J: TRBJ1-1; V: TRBV5-1; size: -; D: -
CDR3: CASSLRGSNYGYTF; DNA: TGTGCCAGCAGCTTACGCGGCAGTAACTATGGCTACACCTTC; J: TRBJ1-2; V: TRBV7-9; size: -; D: -
CDR3: CSIAGTGGPNEQFF; DNA: TGCAGCATTGCCGGGACAGGGGGGCCCAATGAGCAGTTCTTC; J: TRBJ2-1; V: TRBV29-1; size: many; D: TRBD1
CDR3: CSVEGLAGVYEQFF; DNA: TGCAGCGTTGAGGGTTTAGCGGGGGTCTATGAGCAGTTCTTC; J: TRBJ2-1; V: TRBV29-1; size: few; D: TRBD2